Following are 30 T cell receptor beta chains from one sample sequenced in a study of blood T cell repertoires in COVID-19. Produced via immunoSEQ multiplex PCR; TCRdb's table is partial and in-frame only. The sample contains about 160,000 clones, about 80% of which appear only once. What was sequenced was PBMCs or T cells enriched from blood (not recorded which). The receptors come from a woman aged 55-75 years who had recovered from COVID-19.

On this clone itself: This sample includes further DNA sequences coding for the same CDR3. The CDR3 spells CASSQEAYGYTF. The DNA of the CDR3 is TGTGCCAGCAGCCAAGAGGCTTATGGCTACACCTTC. The chain employs TRBV4-2 and TRBJ1-2; D remains unclear. Germline V gene sequence: CDR1 LGHNA, CDR2 YNFKEQ. CDR3 length: 12 residues. The V and J ends lost 0 bases and 5 bases respectively, with 4 bases between them.

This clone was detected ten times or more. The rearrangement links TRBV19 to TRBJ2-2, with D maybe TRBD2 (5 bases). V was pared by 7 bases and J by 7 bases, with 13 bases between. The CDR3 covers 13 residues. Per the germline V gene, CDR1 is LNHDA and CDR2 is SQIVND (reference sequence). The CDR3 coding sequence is TGTGCCAGTACCCTCGGACTCAGCGGGGAGCTGTTTTTT. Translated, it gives CASTLGLSGELFF.

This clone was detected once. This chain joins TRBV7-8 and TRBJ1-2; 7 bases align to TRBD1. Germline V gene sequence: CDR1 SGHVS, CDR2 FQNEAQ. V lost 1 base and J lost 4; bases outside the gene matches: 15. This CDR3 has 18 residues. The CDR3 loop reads CASSLDLDRAQIFYGYTF. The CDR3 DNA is TGTGCCAGCAGCTTAGACTTAGACAGGGCGCAGATCTTCTATGGCTACACCTTC. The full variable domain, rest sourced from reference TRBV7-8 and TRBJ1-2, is GAGVSQSPRYKVAKRGQDVALRCDPISGHVSLFWYQQALGQGPEFLTYFQNEAQLDKSGLPSDRFFAERPEGSVSTLKIQRTQQEDSAVYLCASSLDLDRAQIFYGYTFGSGTRLTVV.

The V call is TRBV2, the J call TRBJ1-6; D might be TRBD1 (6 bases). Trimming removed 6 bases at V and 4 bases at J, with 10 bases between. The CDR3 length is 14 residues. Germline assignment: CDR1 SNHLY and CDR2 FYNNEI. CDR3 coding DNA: TGTGCCAGCAGGTTACAGGGTTATAATTCACCCCTCCACTTT. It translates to CASRLQGYNSPLHF.

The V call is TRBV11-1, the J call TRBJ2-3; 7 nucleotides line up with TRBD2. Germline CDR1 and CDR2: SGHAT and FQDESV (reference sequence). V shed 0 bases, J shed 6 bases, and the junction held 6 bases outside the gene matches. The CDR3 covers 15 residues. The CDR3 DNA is TGTGCCAGCAGCTTAGCGGGAGGGGAGGGGGATACGCAGTATTTT. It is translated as CASSLAGGEGDTQYF. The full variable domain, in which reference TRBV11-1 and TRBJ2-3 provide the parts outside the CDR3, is EAEVAQSPRYKITEKSQAVAFWCDPISGHATLYWYRQILGQGPELLVQFQDESVVDDSQLPKDRFSAERLKGVDSTLKIQPAELGDSAMYLCASSLAGGEGDTQYFGPGTRLTVL.

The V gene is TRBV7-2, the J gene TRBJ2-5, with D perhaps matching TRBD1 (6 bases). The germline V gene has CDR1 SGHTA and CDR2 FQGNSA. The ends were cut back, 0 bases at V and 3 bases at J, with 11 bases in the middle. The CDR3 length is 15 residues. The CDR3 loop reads CASSLAGTPKETQYF. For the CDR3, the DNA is TGTGCCAGCAGCTTAGCCGGGACACCCAAAGAGACCCAGTACTTC.

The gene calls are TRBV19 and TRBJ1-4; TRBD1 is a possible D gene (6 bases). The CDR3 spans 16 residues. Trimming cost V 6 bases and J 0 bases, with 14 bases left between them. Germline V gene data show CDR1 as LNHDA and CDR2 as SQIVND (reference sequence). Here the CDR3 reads CASRRRGAATNEKLFF. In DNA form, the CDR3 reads TGTGCCAGTAGAAGGCGGGGGGCTGCAACTAATGAAAAACTGTTTTTT.

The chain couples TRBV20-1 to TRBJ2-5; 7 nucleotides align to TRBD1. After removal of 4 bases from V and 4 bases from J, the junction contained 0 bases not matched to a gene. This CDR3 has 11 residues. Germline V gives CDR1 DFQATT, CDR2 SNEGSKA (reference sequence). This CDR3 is CSATGGETQYF. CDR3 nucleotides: TGCAGTGCTACAGGGGGAGAGACCCAGTACTTC.

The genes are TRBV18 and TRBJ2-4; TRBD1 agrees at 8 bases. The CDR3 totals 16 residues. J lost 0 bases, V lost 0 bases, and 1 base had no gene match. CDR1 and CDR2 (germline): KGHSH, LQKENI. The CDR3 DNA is TGTGCCAGCTCACCACCACAGGGGGTAGCCAAAAACATTCAGTACTTC. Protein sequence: CASSPPQGVAKNIQYF.

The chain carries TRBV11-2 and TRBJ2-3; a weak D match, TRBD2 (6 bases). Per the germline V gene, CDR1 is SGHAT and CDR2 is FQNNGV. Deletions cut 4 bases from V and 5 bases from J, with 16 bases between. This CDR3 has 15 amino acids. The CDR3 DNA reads TGTGCCAGCAGCTACGGGGGACGCCCCCAAGATACGCAGTATTTT. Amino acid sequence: CASSYGGRPQDTQYF.

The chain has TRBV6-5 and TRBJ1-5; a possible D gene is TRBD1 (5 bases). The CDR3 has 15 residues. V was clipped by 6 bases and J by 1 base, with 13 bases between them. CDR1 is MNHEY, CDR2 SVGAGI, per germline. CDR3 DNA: TGTGCCAGCAGGCTGCAGGGTGCGAGCAATCAGCCCCAGCATTTT. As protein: CASRLQGASNQPQHF.

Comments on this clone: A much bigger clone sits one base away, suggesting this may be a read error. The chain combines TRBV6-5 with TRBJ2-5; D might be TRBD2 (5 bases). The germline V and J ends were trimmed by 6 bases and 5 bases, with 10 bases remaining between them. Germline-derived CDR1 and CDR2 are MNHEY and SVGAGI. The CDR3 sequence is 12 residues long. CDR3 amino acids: CASSPGGETQYF. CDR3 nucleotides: TGTGCCAGCAGCCCGGGCGGGGAGACCCAGTACTTC.

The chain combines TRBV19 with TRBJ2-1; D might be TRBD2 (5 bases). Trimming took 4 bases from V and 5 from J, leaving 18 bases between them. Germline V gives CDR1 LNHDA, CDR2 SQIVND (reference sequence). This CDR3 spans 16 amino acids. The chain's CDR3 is CASSNPQRSGNNEQFF. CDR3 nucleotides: TGTGCCAGTAGTAACCCCCAAAGGTCGGGGAACAATGAGCAGTTCTTC.

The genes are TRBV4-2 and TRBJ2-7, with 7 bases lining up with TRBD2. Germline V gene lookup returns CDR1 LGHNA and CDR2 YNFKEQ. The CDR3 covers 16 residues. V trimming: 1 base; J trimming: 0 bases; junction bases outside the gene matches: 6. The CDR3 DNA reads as TGTGCCAGCAGCCAAGTGGGTCGGGGGGTCTCCTACGAGCAGTACTTC. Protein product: CASSQVGRGVSYEQYF.

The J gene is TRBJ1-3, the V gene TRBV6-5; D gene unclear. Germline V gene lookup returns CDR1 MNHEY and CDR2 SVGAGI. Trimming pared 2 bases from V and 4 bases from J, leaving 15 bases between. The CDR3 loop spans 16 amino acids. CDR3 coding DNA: TGTGCCAGCAGTTACGATTCTGCCTCGGTAGGAAACACCATATATTTT. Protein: CASSYDSASVGNTIYF.

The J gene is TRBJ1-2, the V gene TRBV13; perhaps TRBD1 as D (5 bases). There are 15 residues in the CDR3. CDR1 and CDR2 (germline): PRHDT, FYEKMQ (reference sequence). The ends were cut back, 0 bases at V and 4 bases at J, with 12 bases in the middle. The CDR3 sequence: CASSLGRDSPYGYTF. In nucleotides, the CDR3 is TGTGCCAGCAGCTTAGGGCGCGACAGCCCCTATGGCTACACCTTC.

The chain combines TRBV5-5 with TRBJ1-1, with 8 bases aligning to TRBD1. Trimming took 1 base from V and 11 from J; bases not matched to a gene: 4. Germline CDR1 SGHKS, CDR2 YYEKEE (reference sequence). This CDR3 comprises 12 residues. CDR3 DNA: TGTGCCAGCAGCTTGTTGGACAGGGAGGCTTTCTTT. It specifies CASSLLDREAFF.

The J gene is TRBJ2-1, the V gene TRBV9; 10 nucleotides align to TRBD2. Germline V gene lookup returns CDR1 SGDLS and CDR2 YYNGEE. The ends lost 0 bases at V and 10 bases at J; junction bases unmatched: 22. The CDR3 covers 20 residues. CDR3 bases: TGTGCCAGCAGCGTAGCCCCCAGCCCTGGGGCTACTAGCGGGGACCCGGAGCAGTTCTTC. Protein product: CASSVAPSPGATSGDPEQFF.

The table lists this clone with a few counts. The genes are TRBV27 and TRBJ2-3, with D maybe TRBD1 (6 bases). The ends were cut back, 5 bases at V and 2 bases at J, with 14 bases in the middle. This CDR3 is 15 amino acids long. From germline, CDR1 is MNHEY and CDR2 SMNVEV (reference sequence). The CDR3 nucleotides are TGTGCCAGCAGTAATGACAGGCTTCTCACAGATACGCAGTATTTT. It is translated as CASSNDRLLTDTQYF.

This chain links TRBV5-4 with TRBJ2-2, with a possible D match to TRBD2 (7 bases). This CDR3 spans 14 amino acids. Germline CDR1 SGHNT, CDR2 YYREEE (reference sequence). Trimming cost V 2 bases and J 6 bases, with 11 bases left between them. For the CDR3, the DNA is TGTGCCAGCAGCTTTGTCGGGGGGCCCGGGGAGCTGTTTTTT. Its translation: CASSFVGGPGELFF.

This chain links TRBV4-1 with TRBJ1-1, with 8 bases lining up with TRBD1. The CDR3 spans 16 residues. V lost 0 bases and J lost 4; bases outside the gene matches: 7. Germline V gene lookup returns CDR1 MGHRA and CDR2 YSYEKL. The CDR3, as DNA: TGCGCCAGCAGCCAAGATGCCAGGGGGCTTTTCACTGAAGCTTTCTTT. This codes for CASSQDARGLFTEAFF.

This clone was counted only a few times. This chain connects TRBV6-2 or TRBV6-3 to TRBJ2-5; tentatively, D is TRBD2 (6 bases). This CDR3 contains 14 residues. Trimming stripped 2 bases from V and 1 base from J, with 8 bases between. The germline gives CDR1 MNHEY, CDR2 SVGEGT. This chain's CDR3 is CASSYGGSQETQYF. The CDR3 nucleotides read TGTGCCAGCAGTTACGGGGGGTCCCAAGAGACCCAGTACTTC.

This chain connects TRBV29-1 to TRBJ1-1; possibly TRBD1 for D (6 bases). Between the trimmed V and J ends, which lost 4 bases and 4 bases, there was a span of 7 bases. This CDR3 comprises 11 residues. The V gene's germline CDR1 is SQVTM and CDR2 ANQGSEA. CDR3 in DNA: TGCAGCGTTGTAGGGGGCACTGAAGCTTTCTTT. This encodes CSVVGGTEAFF.

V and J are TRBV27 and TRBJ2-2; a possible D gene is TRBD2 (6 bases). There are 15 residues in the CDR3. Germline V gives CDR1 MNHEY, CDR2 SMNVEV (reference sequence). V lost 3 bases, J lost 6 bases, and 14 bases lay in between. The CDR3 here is CASSFGGARSGELFF. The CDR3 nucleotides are TGTGCCAGCAGTTTCGGAGGGGCGCGGTCCGGGGAGCTGTTTTTT.

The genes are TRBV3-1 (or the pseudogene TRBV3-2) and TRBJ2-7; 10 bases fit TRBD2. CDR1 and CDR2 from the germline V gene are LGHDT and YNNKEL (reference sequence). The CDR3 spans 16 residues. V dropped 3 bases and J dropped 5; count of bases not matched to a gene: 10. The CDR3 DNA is TGTGCCAGCAGCCACAGACGTAGCGGGGGGTTGGACGAGCAGTACTTC. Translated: CASSHRRSGGLDEQYF.

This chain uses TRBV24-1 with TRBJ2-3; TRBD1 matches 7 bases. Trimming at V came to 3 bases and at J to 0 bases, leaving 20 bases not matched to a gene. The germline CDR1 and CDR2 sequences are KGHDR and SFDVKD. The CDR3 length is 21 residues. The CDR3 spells CATSDPNPGMSTGSSTDTQYF. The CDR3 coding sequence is TGTGCCACCAGTGATCCTAACCCTGGTATGTCGACAGGGTCAAGCACAGATACGCAGTATTTT.

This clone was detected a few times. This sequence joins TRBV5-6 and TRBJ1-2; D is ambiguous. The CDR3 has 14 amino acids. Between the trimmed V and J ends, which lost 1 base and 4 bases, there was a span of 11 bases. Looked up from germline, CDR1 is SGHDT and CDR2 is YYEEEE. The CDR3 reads CASSLTQKIYGYTF. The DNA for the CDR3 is TGTGCCAGCAGCTTGACACAGAAAATCTATGGCTACACCTTC.

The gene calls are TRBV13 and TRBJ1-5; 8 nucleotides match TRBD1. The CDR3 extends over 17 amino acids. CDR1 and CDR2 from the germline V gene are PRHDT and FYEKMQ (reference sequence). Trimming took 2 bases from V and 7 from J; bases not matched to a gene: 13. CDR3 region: CASSLTAGGQGKQPQHF. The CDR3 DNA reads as TGTGCCAGCAGCTTAACAGCAGGGGGCCAGGGTAAACAGCCCCAGCATTTT. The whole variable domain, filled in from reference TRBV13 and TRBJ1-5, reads AAGVIQSPRHLIKEKRETATLKCYPIPRHDTVYWYQQGPGQDPQFLISFYEKMQSDKGSIPDRFSAQQFSDYHSELNMSSLELGDSALYFCASSLTAGGQGKQPQHFGDGTRLSIL.

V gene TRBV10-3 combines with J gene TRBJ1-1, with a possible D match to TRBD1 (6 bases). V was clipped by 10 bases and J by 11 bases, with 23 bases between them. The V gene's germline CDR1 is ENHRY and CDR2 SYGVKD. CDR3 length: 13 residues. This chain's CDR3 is CATLRDGGAAAFF. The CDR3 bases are TGTGCCACCCTCCGAGATGGGGGCGCGGCGGCTTTCTTT.

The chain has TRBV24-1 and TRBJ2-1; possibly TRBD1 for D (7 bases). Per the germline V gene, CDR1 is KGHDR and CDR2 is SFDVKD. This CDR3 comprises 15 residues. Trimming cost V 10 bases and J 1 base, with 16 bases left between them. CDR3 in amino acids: CATARQGLSYNEQFF. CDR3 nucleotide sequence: TGTGCCACAGCCCGACAGGGACTTTCCTACAATGAGCAGTTCTTC.